This T cell receptor beta chain was documented in a study of blood T cell repertoires in COVID-19. Germline V lookup: CDR1 MDHEN, CDR2 SYDVKM. J was trimmed by 8 bases and V by 9 bases; bases with no gene match: 12. The CDR3 spans 13 residues. As originally analysed: How many nucleated cells were present was estimated from reference gene primer amplification. Clones were read by immunoSEQ multiplex PCR, and TCRdb kept only the in-frame ones, dropping some. V, J and clone size reflect that table, while D and trimming were determined from the DNA. The sample holds roughly 240,000 clones, 85% seen once. The chain employs TRBV28 and TRBJ1-2, with 7 bases lining up with TRBD1. The specimen was peripheral blood. This clonotype originated in a man between 45 and 60 years old with COVID-19, enrolled during active disease. The CDR3 spells CASGRDRWMGYTF. The CDR3 DNA sequence: TGTGCCAGTGGACGGGACAGATGGATGGGCTACACCTTC.